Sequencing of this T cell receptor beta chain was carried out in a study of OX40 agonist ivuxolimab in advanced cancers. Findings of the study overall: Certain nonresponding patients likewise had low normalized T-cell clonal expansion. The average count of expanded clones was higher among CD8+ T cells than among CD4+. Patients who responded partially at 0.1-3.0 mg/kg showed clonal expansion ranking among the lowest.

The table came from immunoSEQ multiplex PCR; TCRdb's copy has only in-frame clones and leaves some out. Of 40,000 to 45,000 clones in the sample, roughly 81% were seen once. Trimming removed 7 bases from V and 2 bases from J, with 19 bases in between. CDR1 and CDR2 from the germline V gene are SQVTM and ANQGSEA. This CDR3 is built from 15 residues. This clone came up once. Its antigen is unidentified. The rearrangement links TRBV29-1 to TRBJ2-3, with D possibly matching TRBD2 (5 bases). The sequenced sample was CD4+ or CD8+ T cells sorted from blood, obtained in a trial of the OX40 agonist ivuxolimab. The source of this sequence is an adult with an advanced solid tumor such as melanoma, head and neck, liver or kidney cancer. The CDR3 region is CSAWTGSTVTDTQYF. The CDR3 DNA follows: TGCAGCGCGTGGACGGGGTCCACAGTCACAGATACGCAGTATTTT.